This TCR beta chain was profiled in a study of human T cells and chemical hapten exposure (dated by TCRdb to about 2021). Context from the whole study: For sensitization, 2% DPC in acetone was applied to a 2 cm by 2 cm area of upper inner arm skin. Libraries were pooled for sequencing, and per-sample TCR yields varied mainly because of small differences in library volumes within the pool. Patients additionally received weekly therapeutic DPC doses to the scalp throughout the approximately 25-week study period. The study tracked peripheral blood TCR repertoire changes in vivo during primary and secondary sensitization to the hapten diphenylcyclopropenone (DPC) in alopecia patients. The mostly female patient cohort included alopecia areata with under or over 50% scalp involvement, alopecia totalis and alopecia universalis. Twenty-nine alopecia patients provided blood for TCR sequencing at one to four time points (pre-sensitization, 2, 6 and 24 weeks). Blood was sampled from patients pre-sensitization (week 0) and at 2, 6 and about 24 weeks after DPC sensitization. Patch testing was performed on the upper back with Finn chambers containing 0.01% DPC, and the patch tests were scored after 6 days according to International Contact Dermatitis Research Group standards.

This clonotype was seen a few times. Its antigen is still unknown. No quality values exist for individual bases; no much larger clone is one base distant. In the paper's terms, the time point label means: patch test 2, 6 weeks after DPC sensitization. The meaning of the sample's treatment or condition label: therapeutic diphenylcyclopropenone sensitization with weekly scalp DPC. Blood at each patch-test visit was drawn before the patch test was applied. Eligible patients were aged 18 to 70, diagnosed with alopecia, deemed suitable for DPC therapy, and excluded if pregnant. Unfractionated whole blood was collected in Tempus Blood RNA tubes, and total RNA was extracted from that blood. Summary of the overall study and its limitations: Compared with pre-sensitization or healthy control sets, expanded TCRs formed significantly more large CDR3 similarity clusters, which is consistent with antigen-driven responses. Repeated subsampling changed both the strength of the expansion versus patch-test correlation and the threshold at which the correlation became significant. DPC sensitization did not change how many TCRs were above 1 in 1000 frequency, and no evidence was found of alterations in global repertoire structure. Patch test score was positively correlated with the number of PT1 expanded TCRs, with significance at thresholds 8, 16 and 32 but not at 4. Because all patients had alopecia, a presumed autoimmune disease, the immune response of the patients might differ from that of healthy individuals.

In the germline V gene, CDR1 corresponds to MDHEN and CDR2 to SYDVKM. Relative to germline, V is 10 bases shorter and J is 7 bases shorter, with 17 bases between their ends. From the cysteine up to the phenylalanine, the CDR3 has a length of 14 residues. The sequence is cut down to CDR3 DNA, 42 bases in frame from base 1. Library construction relied on RACE. The run used a NextSeq 500. During library preparation, unique molecular identifiers were attached to individual cDNA molecules so that TCRs could be counted quantitatively and reproducibly. Both TCR alpha and TCR beta chains were sequenced from each blood RNA sample. In the authors' own workflow: A median of about 87,000 TCRs per sample was observed, with a range of 23,224 to 690,600. V, J and CDR3 annotation of the TCR reads was carried out using the Decombinator software suite. To make PS versus PT1 abundance plots, every sample was subsampled to the same number of TCRs (28,000). Expanded TCRs were defined as absent before sensitization and observed at least eight times at the 2-week time point. TCRdb reprocessed the public reads (quality trimming at Q25 with fastp, clone calling with MiXCR) and kept in-frame beta chains. Rows matching on CDR3 protein sequence are summarized as one entry with the most common DNA and genes. TCRdb's processing, not the authors' own work, is the source of the V and J calls. The sample table records about 140,000 distinct CDR3 sequences; 10% to 15% of these occur just once. 1.1% to 1.5% of the sample lies in the top ten.

The sequence was collected from a woman in her forties or fifties with alopecia areata. Some clones in this sample may be carry-over from other donors' samples. Here the sequenced sample was whole blood, taken in connection with sensitization to the hapten diphenylcyclopropenone (DPC). The V and J genes are TRBV28 and TRBJ1-6; no D gene call is confident. Here the CDR3 is given as CAIQPSGNNSPLHF. The DNA sequence reads TGTGCCATACAACCCTCGGGGAACAATTCACCCCTCCACTTT. This CDR3, with the reference TRBV28 and TRBJ1-6 proteins standing in past its ends, gives the full variable domain DVKVTQSSRYLVKRTGEKVFLECVQDMDHENMFWYRQDPGLGLRLIYFSYDVKMKEKGDIPEGYSVSREKKERFSLILESASTNQTSMYLCAIQPSGNNSPLHFGNGTRLTVT.